These 10 T cell receptor beta chains were all obtained from the same sample, sequenced in a study of OX40 agonist ivuxolimab in advanced cancers. Sequencing was performed with immunoSEQ multiplex PCR; in TCRdb, only in-frame clones are kept and a portion is missing. The sample lists 12,000 to 15,000 clones; around 79% were seen once. The specimen was CD4+ or CD8+ T cells sorted from blood, collected in a trial of the OX40 agonist ivuxolimab. The receptor source for this set is an adult with an advanced solid tumor such as melanoma, head and neck, liver or kidney cancer.

V is TRBV7-8 and J is TRBJ2-2; D perhaps matches TRBD2 (5 bases). This CDR3 is 15 amino acids long. V was trimmed by 7 bases and J by 3 bases, leaving 15 bases between them. Germline V CDR1 and CDR2: SGHVS, FQNEAQ. The CDR3 sequence is CASNPEDSDTGELFF. The CDR3 DNA reads TGTGCCAGCAACCCGGAGGACTCCGACACCGGGGAGCTGTTTTTT.

This clone was observed a single time. V usage is TRBV5-1 and J usage is TRBJ2-1, with a tentative D call TRBD2 (6 bases). With 2 bases removed from V and 7 bases from J, the gap between germline ends came to 7 bases. In germline, CDR1 is SGHRS, CDR2 YFSETQ. The CDR3 has 12 residues. The CDR3 bases are TGCGCCAGCAGCTTCCTAGCGAATGAGCAGTTCTTC. Residues: CASSFLANEQFF.

This clone was recorded a few times. The rearrangement uses TRBV5-4 and TRBJ2-5, with D perhaps being TRBD1 or TRBD2 (5 bases each). The CDR3 is 13 residues long. CDR1 SGHNT and CDR2 YYREEE come from the germline V gene (reference sequence). V lost 2 bases and J 5 bases, leaving 10 bases between the germline ends. The CDR3 loop is CASSFPGTETQYF. In DNA form, the CDR3 reads TGTGCCAGCAGCTTCCCCGGGACGGAGACCCAGTACTTC.

This clone is medium-sized in the sample. The gene calls are TRBV28 and TRBJ2-7; tentatively, D is TRBD1 (6 bases). Trimming left V 7 bases short and J 9 bases short, with 16 bases between. The germline CDR1 and CDR2 sequences are MDHEN and SYDVKM. CDR3 length equals 12 residues. DNA for the CDR3: TGTGCCAGCACAAACCCCAGGGGCGGGCAGTACTTC. As protein: CASTNPRGGQYF.

The chain recombines TRBV27 with TRBJ2-1; D gene unclear. Looked up from germline, CDR1 is MNHEY and CDR2 is SMNVEV (reference sequence). V was clipped by 2 bases and J by 16 bases, with 9 bases between them. CDR3 length equals 10 residues. CDR3 protein: CASSLVPQFF. CDR3 nucleotide sequence: TGTGCCAGCAGTTTAGTCCCGCAATTCTTC.

The chain employs TRBV19 and TRBJ2-1, with D unclear. The CDR3 loop spans 16 amino acids. CDR1 LNHDA and CDR2 SQIVND come from the germline V gene (reference sequence). Trimming shortened V by 2 bases and J by 1 base, and 12 bases separated the two germline ends. CDR3 amino acids: CASSIIGLLSYNEQFF. The CDR3 DNA reads TGTGCCAGTAGTATAATAGGTCTTTTATCCTACAATGAGCAGTTCTTC.

The V call is TRBV5-8, the J call TRBJ2-2, with D unresolved. This CDR3 is built from 14 residues. Germline values: CDR1 SGHTS, CDR2 YDEGEE. V shed 3 bases and J shed 0 bases, with 6 bases lying between them. In DNA form, the CDR3 reads TGTGCCAGCAGCTCAGTTCCGAACACCGGGGAGCTGTTTTTT. Amino acid sequence: CASSSVPNTGELFF.

The V call is TRBV28, the J call TRBJ1-5, with D perhaps matching TRBD1 (5 bases). The CDR3 runs to 15 residues. V was shortened by 6 bases and J by 1 base, with 13 bases between the two germline ends. Germline CDR1 is MDHEN and CDR2 is SYDVKM. The CDR3 region has the DNA TGTGCCAGCAGCTGGGGGGTGGGGAGCAATCAGCCCCAGCATTTT. Translating it yields CASSWGVGSNQPQHF. The full variable domain, in which reference TRBV28 and TRBJ1-5 provide the parts outside the CDR3, is DVKVTQSSRYLVKRTGEKVFLECVQDMDHENMFWYRQDPGLGLRLIYFSYDVKMKEKGDIPEGYSVSREKKERFSLILESASTNQTSMYLCASSWGVGSNQPQHFGDGTRLSIL.

The chain links TRBV5-6 to TRBJ1-2; no firm D call. V was clipped by 0 bases and J by 0 bases, with 12 bases between them. CDR1 is SGHDT and CDR2 is YYEEEE in the germline V gene. The CDR3 has 16 residues. Here the CDR3 reads CASSLGGVGANYGYTF. CDR3 nucleotide sequence: TGTGCCAGCAGCTTGGGAGGCGTGGGTGCTAACTATGGCTACACCTTC.

In its sample, this clone ranks as medium-sized. The rearrangement joins TRBV30 to TRBJ1-1, with D possibly TRBD1 on 5 matching bases. The germline V and J ends were trimmed by 3 bases and 4 bases, with 18 bases remaining between them. The CDR3 covers 15 residues. Germline CDR1 GTSNPN, CDR2 SVGIG (reference sequence). The CDR3 is CAWSVRGATGTEAFF. In DNA form, the CDR3 reads TGTGCCTGGAGCGTCCGCGGGGCGACGGGCACTGAAGCTTTCTTT.